This paragraph reports one T cell receptor (beta chain). Antigen: not known. Trimming took 5 bases from V and 5 from J, leaving 22 bases between them. CDR1 is LNHNV, CDR2 YYDKDF, per germline (reference sequence). The CDR3 length is 17 residues. This entry comes from a study of T cell repertoires in cytomegalovirus infection. Overall study: Public TCR beta signatures marked donors with CMV infection and the matching HLA. Broader study findings: Individuals carrying CMV plus the relevant HLA were identified by cumulative frequency of public TCR beta families. HLA-C-restricted CMV-specific TCR beta clonotypes were dominant in the ex vivo response.

TCRdb analysed the reads with MiXCR anew, one entry per CDR3 protein. The table includes 100,000 or so distinct CDR3 sequences, about 15% detected once. The sequence came from a human donor in good health (CMV status not recorded). Some clones in this sample may be carry-over from other donors' samples. The genes are TRBV15 and TRBJ1-5; a weak D match, TRBD1 (5 bases). Source material: PBMCs. This CDR3 reads CATSGPQGQGGDQPQHF. The CDR3 coding sequence is TGTGCCACCAGCGGACCCCAGGGCCAGGGAGGCGATCAGCCCCAGCATTTT.